This entry features one T cell receptor beta chain sequence. This sample is drawn from a study of blood T cell repertoires in COVID-19. About the study: COVID-19 samples collected from the United States, Italy and Spain covered acute and convalescent phases. Sources were T cells, B-cell-depleted T cells, or PBMCs; the material itself was cDNA or gDNA.

Per the original data handling: Cell counts per sample came from amplifying reference gene primers. Only in-frame clones appear in the TCRdb table, and some are missing; sequencing was by immunoSEQ multiplex PCR. That table furnishes V, J and clone size, whereas the DNA furnished D and trimming. The profile shows about 280,000 clones, around 89% of them singletons. The CDR3 is made up of 14 amino acids. Per germline, CDR1 SGHDT and CDR2 YYEEEE. Trimming took off 0 bases at V and 1 base at J, with 7 bases between the two ends. The receptor was derived from a man aged 35 to 55 with acute or convalescent COVID-19. The sample consisted of peripheral blood. J is TRBJ1-1 and V is TRBV5-6, with D unclear. The CDR3 spells CASSLGSANTEAFF. As DNA, the CDR3 is TGTGCCAGCAGCTTGGGGAGTGCGAACACTGAAGCTTTCTTT.